This T cell receptor (beta chain) stems from a study of T cell repertoires in cytomegalovirus infection. Turning to the study itself: CMV infection together with matching HLA type was indicated by public TCR beta signatures.

Germline V gene data show CDR1 as LNHDA and CDR2 as SQIVND (reference sequence). Deletions cut 1 base from V and 8 bases from J, with 5 bases between. This CDR3 is built from 11 residues. Study results and limitations: Across the ex vivo response, the dominant clonotypes were HLA-C-restricted CMV-specific TCR beta clonotypes.

In this sample, this clonotype turned up a few times. Its specificity is not known. TCRdb called the reads again in MiXCR, with one record for every CDR3 protein. The sample yields some 180,000 distinct CDR3 sequences, about 20% seen once. Material: PBMCs. The rearrangement joins TRBV19 to TRBJ1-2; the D is unclear. This TCR was recovered from a human donor in good health (CMV status not recorded). Some clones in this sample may be carry-over from other donors' samples. CDR3 nucleotides: TGTGCCAGTAGTATAGGAGCGGGCTACACCTTC. Translating gives CASSIGAGYTF.